This record looks at one T cell receptor (beta chain) sequence and its context. Its antigen is not known. Within the sample, other DNA sequences also encode this same CDR3. TCRdb's table, derived via immunoSEQ multiplex PCR, lists solely in-frame clones and lacks some. This table holds about 1.1 million clones, 60% to 85% found once. The sample originates from a study of shared clonotypes between healthy human individuals. Per the germline V gene, CDR1 is MDHEN and CDR2 is SYDVKM. The CDR3 sequence is 12 residues long. V was clipped by 3 bases and J by 4 bases, with 7 bases between them. Points from the study as a whole: Exclusively blood specimens were collected; tissue repertoires likely differ.

Both subsets, CD45RA+ naive and CD45RA-negative memory, were split from the CD4+ cells. Material for sequencing was memory CD4+ T cells from PBMCs. Documented subset: CD45RA-negative fraction. The rearrangement uses TRBV28 and TRBJ2-7; D might be TRBD2 (6 bases). The receptor's source is a man aged 18 to 30 in good health. Some clones in this sample may be carry-over from other donors' samples. The CDR3 region has the DNA TGTGCCAGCAGTTTTCGGGGGTACGAGCAGTACTTC. It codes for CASSFRGYEQYF.